A selection of T cell receptor beta chains follows, all from one sample in a study of STAT5B mutations in CD4+ large granular lymphocyte leukemia. The assay was immunoSEQ multiplex PCR, and TCRdb's table has in-frame clones only and misses some. This sample has about 33,000 clones, with approximately 80% found just once. The sample consisted of CD4+ T cells from blood buffy coats. Receptors originate from a human donor in good health. CDR3s include the opening cysteine and the closing phenylalanine or tryptophan. The D gene is left open where the match is weak. Not all rows give a size; the values are once, few, many and, for expanded clones, a class.

j_gene: TRBJ2-2; d_gene: -; abundance: once; v_gene: TRBV28; CDR3nt: TGTGCCAGCAGTCGAACAGGGGGGGTCGGGGAGCTGTTTTTT; CDR3aa: CASSRTGGVGELFF
j_gene: TRBJ2-1; d_gene: TRBD2; abundance: -; v_gene: TRBV30; CDR3nt: TGTGCCTGGAGTGACCCCGTTAGCGGGAGTAGCTATGAGCAGTTCTTC; CDR3aa: CAWSDPVSGSSYEQFF
j_gene: TRBJ1-2; d_gene: -; abundance: -; v_gene: TRBV5-6; CDR3nt: TGTGCCAGCAGCTCATCTTATAACTATGGCTACACCTTC; CDR3aa: CASSSSYNYGYTF
j_gene: TRBJ1-1; d_gene: TRBD1; abundance: -; v_gene: TRBV29-1; CDR3nt: TGCAGCGTTGGAGGGTCGGACAGGGCGGCGAACACTGAAGCTTTCTTT; CDR3aa: CSVGGSDRAANTEAFF
j_gene: TRBJ2-7; d_gene: TRBD2; abundance: -; v_gene: TRBV5-6; CDR3nt: TGTGCCAGCAGCTTTTGGGGGGCAGGAGCGGGGGATACCTACGAGCAGTACTTC; CDR3aa: CASSFWGAGAGDTYEQYF
j_gene: TRBJ2-3; d_gene: TRBD2; abundance: -; v_gene: TRBV18; CDR3nt: TGTGCCAGCTCAAGGGACTACACAGATACGCAGTATTTT; CDR3aa: CASSRDYTDTQYF
j_gene: TRBJ2-7; d_gene: TRBD1; abundance: -; v_gene: TRBV5-4; CDR3nt: TGTGCCAGCAACTTCCGGGACAGGGTCCCCTACGAGCAGTACTTC; CDR3aa: CASNFRDRVPYEQYF
j_gene: TRBJ2-7; d_gene: TRBD1; abundance: once; v_gene: TRBV4-2; CDR3nt: TGTGCCAGCAGCCAACTCCGGGACAGGGGGCACGAGCAGTACTTC; CDR3aa: CASSQLRDRGHEQYF
j_gene: TRBJ1-1; d_gene: -; abundance: -; v_gene: TRBV28; CDR3nt: TGTGCCAGCAGTTCCAGCCAGAACACTGAAGCTTTCTTT; CDR3aa: CASSSSQNTEAFF
j_gene: TRBJ1-2; d_gene: -; abundance: -; v_gene: TRBV7-2; CDR3nt: TGTGCCAGCAGCTCCAGACCCGAAGGAGGCTACACCTTC; CDR3aa: CASSSRPEGGYTF
j_gene: TRBJ1-5; d_gene: -; abundance: -; v_gene: TRBV7-8; CDR3nt: TGTGCCAGCAGCTTAGAGGGAGGTTGGGAGATCAATCAGCCCCAGCATTTT; CDR3aa: CASSLEGGWEINQPQHF
j_gene: TRBJ2-7; d_gene: TRBD1; abundance: -; v_gene: TRBV7-9; CDR3nt: TGTGCCAGCAGCGTTAGACAGGGTGGCGAGCAGTACTTC; CDR3aa: CASSVRQGGEQYF
j_gene: TRBJ2-2; d_gene: TRBD1; abundance: few; v_gene: TRBV7-2; CDR3nt: TGTGCCAGCAGCTTTCCTCCGGGACAGGGTTTCGGGGAGCTGTTTTTT; CDR3aa: CASSFPPGQGFGELFF
j_gene: TRBJ2-7; d_gene: TRBD2; abundance: -; v_gene: TRBV4-2; CDR3nt: TGTGCCAGCAGCCAAGATAGGACTAGCGGAACGCCCTACGAGCAGTACTTC; CDR3aa: CASSQDRTSGTPYEQYF
j_gene: TRBJ2-7; d_gene: -; abundance: -; v_gene: TRBV6-5; CDR3nt: TGTGCCAGCGGTAAGGGACTCCACTCCTACGAGCAGTACTTC; CDR3aa: CASGKGLHSYEQYF
j_gene: TRBJ2-5; d_gene: TRBD2; abundance: once; v_gene: TRBV7-2; CDR3nt: TGTGCCAGCGGGGAGTACGGGAGGTCGTGGACCCAGTACTTC; CDR3aa: CASGEYGRSWTQYF
j_gene: TRBJ1-3; d_gene: TRBD1; abundance: -; v_gene: TRBV28; CDR3nt: TGTGCCAGCAGCCCAAGTGGGACAGGGACTGGAAACACCATATATTTT; CDR3aa: CASSPSGTGTGNTIYF
j_gene: TRBJ2-1; d_gene: -; abundance: -; v_gene: TRBV7-8; CDR3nt: TGTGCCAGCAGCTCTCTCGGAGGGCTCAACAATGAGCAGTTCTTC; CDR3aa: CASSSLGGLNNEQFF
j_gene: TRBJ2-7; d_gene: TRBD2; abundance: -; v_gene: TRBV28; CDR3nt: TGTGCCAGCAGTCGACTAGCGGGAGTTGGATGGTCCTACGAGCAGTACTTC; CDR3aa: CASSRLAGVGWSYEQYF
j_gene: TRBJ2-5; d_gene: TRBD1; abundance: -; v_gene: TRBV29-1; CDR3nt: TGCAGCGGGGGGACAGAGCAAGAGACCCAGTACTTC; CDR3aa: CSGGTEQETQYF
j_gene: TRBJ2-1; d_gene: -; abundance: -; v_gene: TRBV12-5; CDR3nt: TGTGCTAGTGGTTCCCCAGATTACAATGAGCAGTTCTTC; CDR3aa: CASGSPDYNEQFF
j_gene: TRBJ2-5; d_gene: TRBD1; abundance: -; v_gene: TRBV14; CDR3nt: TGTGCCAGCAGCCTGACAGGGGGAGAGACCCAGTACTTC; CDR3aa: CASSLTGGETQYF
j_gene: TRBJ1-5; d_gene: -; abundance: -; v_gene: TRBV6-5; CDR3nt: TGTGCCAGCAGCAGAGGGGGGATGGGTCAGCCCCAGCATTTT; CDR3aa: CASSRGGMGQPQHF
j_gene: TRBJ2-7; d_gene: -; abundance: few; v_gene: TRBV18; CDR3nt: TGTGCCAGCTCACCAACTCACGAGCAGTACTTC; CDR3aa: CASSPTHEQYF
j_gene: TRBJ2-3; d_gene: -; abundance: -; v_gene: TRBV7-2; CDR3nt: TGTGCCAGTTCGCGGCCAGGCGATACGCAGTATTTT; CDR3aa: CASSRPGDTQYF
j_gene: TRBJ2-2; d_gene: -; abundance: -; v_gene: TRBV11-2; CDR3nt: TGTGCCAGCAGCCAATACTCCGGGGAGCTGTTTTTT; CDR3aa: CASSQYSGELFF
j_gene: TRBJ1-4; d_gene: TRBD1; abundance: -; v_gene: TRBV18; CDR3nt: TGTGCCAGCTCACCATGGACAGGGAATGAAAAACTGTTTTTT; CDR3aa: CASSPWTGNEKLFF
j_gene: TRBJ2-1; d_gene: TRBD2; abundance: -; v_gene: TRBV7-2; CDR3nt: TGTGCCAGCAGCCCCAGACTAGCGGGAGGCCCATACAATGAGCAGTTCTTC; CDR3aa: CASSPRLAGGPYNEQFF
j_gene: TRBJ1-2; d_gene: -; abundance: -; v_gene: TRBV19; CDR3nt: TGTGCCAGTAGTATCTCAGGGGACTATGGCTACACCTTC; CDR3aa: CASSISGDYGYTF
j_gene: TRBJ1-5; d_gene: -; abundance: -; v_gene: TRBV5-6; CDR3nt: TGTGCCAGCAGCGCGGGACATCTTAATCAGCCCCAGCATTTT; CDR3aa: CASSAGHLNQPQHF
j_gene: TRBJ1-5; d_gene: -; abundance: -; v_gene: TRBV28; CDR3nt: TGTGCCAGCAAGCTTTCAGGGTTGGAGAAGCCCCAGCATTTT; CDR3aa: CASKLSGLEKPQHF